This TCR beta chain emerged from a study of blood T cells in healthy people across ages (dated by TCRdb to about 2015). Some background on the complete study: In model experiments, template switching captured about one uniquely barcoded TCR beta cDNA molecule for every two T cells. To track age-related changes in TCR beta repertoire diversity, the study relied on deep sequencing normalized with unique cDNA molecular identifiers. The donors were split into four age groups: young (average about 15 years), middle-aged (39), aged (approximately 60) and long-lived (82). To avoid experimental bias, donors of different ages were spread randomly across the sequencing lanes. Using the same blood draw, the study looked at two additional independent replicas of 1 million unique cDNA reads for two donors, one aged 18 to 30 and the other aged 80 or older.

Including the terminal cysteine and phenylalanine, the CDR3 comprises 15 residues. Just the 45-base CDR3 DNA is kept, in frame starting at base 1. Based on the germline V gene, the CDR1 and CDR2 sequences are SGHRS and YFSETQ. V and J are truncated by 4 bases and 3 bases respectively, leaving an intervening sequence of 11 bases. Receptor amplification or capture employed 5' RACE. Data came from an Illumina HiSeq 2500. A second PCR of about 7 to 12 cycles was run with a J-beta primer mix and a sample-barcoded 5' primer. A unique molecular identifier was introduced onto each TCR beta cDNA molecule by a template-switch 5' adaptor carrying 12 random nucleotides. Each sample yielded at least 3 million CDR3-containing paired-end reads. All of the RNA was converted into first-strand cDNA using the Mint cDNA synthesis kit, with a TRBC-specific oligonucleotide serving as the primer. Following uracil-DNA glycosylase treatment, a first 18-cycle PCR with universal primers M1SS and BC2_uni_R was performed on all cDNA. The published analysis was carried out like this. Each sample was normalized by randomly selecting 1 million high-quality reads, each carrying a distinct molecular identifier. Reads sharing molecular identifiers were discarded rather than binned into consensus sequences. MiTCR, with a Q25 quality threshold and the strictest error-elimination algorithm, was used for CDR3 identification, clonotype clustering and error correction. Lower-bound total TCR beta diversity was estimated with a nonparametric unseen species model using Euler transformation. TCRdb reanalyzed the raw reads on its own, using fastp at Q25 for trimming and MiXCR for clone calling, and kept in-frame beta chains. Entries are consolidated by CDR3 protein sequence, retaining the most common genes and DNA. None of the V and J calls come from the authors' own analysis; TCRdb made them. The sample table lists 380,000 or so distinct CDR3 sequences, approximately 52% of them with a count of one. In total, the top ten clones hold under 65% of the sample.

Summary of the overall study and its limitations: As age increased, observed TCR beta diversity per million T cells dropped in a roughly linear way, and a significant reduction was already evident by age 40. Conclusive comparison of naive and antigen-experienced compartments was prevented by the profiling of bulk unsorted PBMCs. The percentage of naive T cells measured by flow cytometry correlated strongly with observed TCR beta diversity. The CMV infection status of donors was not known, potentially confounding age-related changes in expanded clonotypes. Compared with the aged group, more naive CD4+ T cells, fewer expanded clones and increased TCR diversity were shown by the long-lived group, suggesting age selection. Estimates of total diversity based on one million sequenced T cells were regarded as lower bounds and as underestimates.

A word on this clonotype: Its specific antigen is unknown. There are no base qualities to consult, and no much larger clone falls within one base.

Donors were 39 systemically healthy Caucasian individuals from Russia aged 6 to 90 years. Each donor gave 8 to 10 milliliters of peripheral blood, collected into EDTA-treated Vacutainer tubes. Ficoll-Paque density-gradient centrifugation was used to isolate PBMCs, with at least 6.5 million obtained per sample. Total RNA was extracted from PBMCs with Trizol reagent, with at least 5 micrograms obtained per sample. Naive CD45RAhigh/CD27high T cell percentages were measured by flow cytometry on a PBMC aliquot from every donor. This chain joins TRBV5-1 to TRBJ2-6, with the D gene not confidently named. The clonotype originates from a man aged 60-69 years in good health. The sequencing input was blood. The CDR3 region has the sequence CASSARAGGANVLTF. In nucleotides, the sequence is TGCGCCAGCAGCGCCCGGGCAGGTGGGGCCAACGTCCTGACTTTC.